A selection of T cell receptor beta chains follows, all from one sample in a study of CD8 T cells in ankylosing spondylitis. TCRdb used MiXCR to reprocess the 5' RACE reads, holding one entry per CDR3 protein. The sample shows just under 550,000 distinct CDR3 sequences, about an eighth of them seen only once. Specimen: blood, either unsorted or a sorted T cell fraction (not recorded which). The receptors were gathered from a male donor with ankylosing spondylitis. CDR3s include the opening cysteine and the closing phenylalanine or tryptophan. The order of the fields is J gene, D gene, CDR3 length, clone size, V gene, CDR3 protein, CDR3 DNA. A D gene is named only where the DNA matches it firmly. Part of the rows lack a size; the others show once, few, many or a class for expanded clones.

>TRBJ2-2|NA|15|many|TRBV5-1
CASSLLGAVTGELFF
TGCGCCAGCAGCTTGCTGGGGGCCGTTACCGGGGAGCTGTTTTTT
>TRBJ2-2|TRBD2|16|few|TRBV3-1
CASSLQTSGSTGELFF
TGTGCCAGCAGCCTACAGACTAGCGGGAGTACCGGGGAGCTGTTTTTT
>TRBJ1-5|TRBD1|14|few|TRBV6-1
CASSEGDREWPQHF
TGTGCCAGCAGTGAGGGGGACAGGGAATGGCCCCAGCATTTT
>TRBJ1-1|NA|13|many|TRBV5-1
CASSLVVNTEAFF
TGTGCCAGCAGTTTAGTCGTGAACACTGAAGCTTTCTTT
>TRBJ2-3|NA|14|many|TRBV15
CATRLRGTGATQYF
TGTGCCACCAGACTTCGAGGCACCGGGGCGACGCAGTATTTT
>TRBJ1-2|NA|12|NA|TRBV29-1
CSVDRIDSGYTF
TGCAGCGTTGACAGGATAGACTCTGGCTACACCTTC
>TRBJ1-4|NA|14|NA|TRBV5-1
CASSLALTNEKLFF
TGCGCCAGCAGCTTGGCCTTGACTAATGAAAAACTGTTTTTT
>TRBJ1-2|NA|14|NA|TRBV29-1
CSVEDGETNYGYTF
TGCAGCGTTGAAGATGGAGAAACAAACTATGGCTACACCTTC
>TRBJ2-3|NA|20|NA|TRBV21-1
CASSKILDRGFGGCSDTQYF
TGTGCCAGCAGCAAAATCCTGGACAGGGGTTTTGGAGGTTGCTCAGATACGCAGTATTTT
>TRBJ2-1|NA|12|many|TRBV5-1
CASSPPSNEQFF
TGCGCCAGCAGCCCCCCCTCCAATGAGCAGTTCTTC
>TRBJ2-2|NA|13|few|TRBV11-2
CASSPLQTGELFF
TGTGCCAGCAGCCCTCTCCAAACCGGGGAGCTGTTTTTT
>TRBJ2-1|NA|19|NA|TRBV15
CATSRDTNQGWSSYNEQFF
TGTGCCACCAGCAGAGATACTAACCAGGGGTGGAGCTCCTACAATGAGCAGTTCTTC